This entry concerns a single TCR beta chain. This record belongs to a study of blood T cell repertoires in COVID-19. Study summary: Samples taken during acute and convalescent COVID-19 were collected in the United States, Italy and Spain. The cDNA or gDNA used as material had been derived from T cells, B-cell-depleted T cells, or PBMCs.

In the original workflow: Amplifying reference gene primers gave estimates of nucleated cell counts. Method: immunoSEQ multiplex PCR; TCRdb's copy keeps in-frame clones and lacks some. V and J calls and clone size follow that table, whereas D and trimming were derived from the DNA. The sample carries about 130,000 clones, around 89% recorded once. Germline CDR1 is SGHNT and CDR2 is YYREEE (reference sequence). Germline trimming cut 3 bases from V and 5 bases from J; bases unmatched to any gene: 8. The CDR3 sequence is 15 residues long. The sequence derives from a man in his fifties with acute or convalescent COVID-19. The V gene is TRBV5-4, the J gene TRBJ2-5, with 9 bases aligning to TRBD1. The specimen was peripheral blood. CDR3 sequence (DNA): TGTGCCAGCAGCTCCGCCACAGGGGGCTGGGAGACCCAGTACTTC. This gives the protein CASSSATGGWETQYF.